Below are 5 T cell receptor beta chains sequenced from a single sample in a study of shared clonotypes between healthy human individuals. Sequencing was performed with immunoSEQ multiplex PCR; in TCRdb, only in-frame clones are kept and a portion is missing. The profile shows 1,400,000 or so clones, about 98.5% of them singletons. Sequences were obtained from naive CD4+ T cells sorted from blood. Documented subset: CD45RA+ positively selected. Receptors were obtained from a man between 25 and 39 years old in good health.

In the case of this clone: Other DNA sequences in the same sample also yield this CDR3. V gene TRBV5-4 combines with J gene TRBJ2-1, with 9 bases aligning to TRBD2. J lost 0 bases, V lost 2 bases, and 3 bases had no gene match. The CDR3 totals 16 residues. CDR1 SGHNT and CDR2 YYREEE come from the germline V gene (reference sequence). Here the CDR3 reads CASSFGSGSSYNEQFF. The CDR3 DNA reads TGTGCCAGCAGCTTCGGTAGCGGGAGCTCCTACAATGAGCAGTTCTTC.

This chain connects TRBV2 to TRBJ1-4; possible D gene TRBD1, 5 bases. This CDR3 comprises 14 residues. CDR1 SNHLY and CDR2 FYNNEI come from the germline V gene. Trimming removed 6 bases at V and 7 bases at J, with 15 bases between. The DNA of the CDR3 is TGTGCCAGCAGCGGATGGGGGTCCGGTGAAAAACTGTTTTTT. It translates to CASSGWGSGEKLFF.

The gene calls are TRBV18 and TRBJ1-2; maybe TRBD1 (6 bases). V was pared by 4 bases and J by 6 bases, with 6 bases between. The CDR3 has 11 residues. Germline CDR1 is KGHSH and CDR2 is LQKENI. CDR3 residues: CASSQGDGYTF. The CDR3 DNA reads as TGTGCCAGCTCACAGGGGGATGGCTACACCTTC.

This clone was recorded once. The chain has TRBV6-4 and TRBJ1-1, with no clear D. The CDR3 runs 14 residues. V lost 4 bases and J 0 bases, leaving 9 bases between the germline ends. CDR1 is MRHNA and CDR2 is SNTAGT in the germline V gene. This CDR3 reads CASSVHSMNTEAFF. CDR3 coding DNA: TGTGCCAGCAGTGTTCACAGCATGAACACTGAAGCTTTCTTT.

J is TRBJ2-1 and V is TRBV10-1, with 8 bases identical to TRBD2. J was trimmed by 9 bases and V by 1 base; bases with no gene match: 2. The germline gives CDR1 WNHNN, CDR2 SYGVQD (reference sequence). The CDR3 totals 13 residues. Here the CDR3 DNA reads TGCGCCAGCAGTGAGTACACTAGCGGTGAGCAGTTCTTC. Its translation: CASSEYTSGEQFF.